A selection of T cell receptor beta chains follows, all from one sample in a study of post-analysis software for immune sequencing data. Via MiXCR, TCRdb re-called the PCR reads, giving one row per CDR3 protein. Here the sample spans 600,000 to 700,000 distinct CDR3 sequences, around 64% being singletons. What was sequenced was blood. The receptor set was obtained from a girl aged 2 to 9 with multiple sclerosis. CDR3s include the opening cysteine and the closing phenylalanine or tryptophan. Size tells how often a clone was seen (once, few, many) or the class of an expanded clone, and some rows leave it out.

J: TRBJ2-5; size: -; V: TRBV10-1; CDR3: CASSKGGKAEQETQYF
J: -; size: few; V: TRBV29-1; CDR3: CSVGENIQYF
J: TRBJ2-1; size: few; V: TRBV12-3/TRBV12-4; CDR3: CASGRGRDEQFF
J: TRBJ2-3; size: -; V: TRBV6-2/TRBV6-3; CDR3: CASSWRDLGSTDTQYF
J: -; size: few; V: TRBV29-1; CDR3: CSVVTPSQRTQYF
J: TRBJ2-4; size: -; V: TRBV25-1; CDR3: CVSSESMASGNIQYF
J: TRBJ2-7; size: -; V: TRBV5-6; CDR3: CASSLWEGYEQYF
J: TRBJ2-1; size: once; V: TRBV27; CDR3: CASSGRMTYNEQFF
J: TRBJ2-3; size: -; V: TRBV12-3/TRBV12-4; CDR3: CASGGGTDTQYF
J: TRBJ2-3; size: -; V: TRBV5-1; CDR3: CASSPKSSTDTQYF
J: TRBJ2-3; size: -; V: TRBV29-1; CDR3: CSVATGRGDTQYF
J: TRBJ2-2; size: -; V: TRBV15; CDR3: CATSRDTGTSLAGELFF
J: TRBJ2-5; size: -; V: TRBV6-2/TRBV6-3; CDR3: CASRRDPGRPETQYF
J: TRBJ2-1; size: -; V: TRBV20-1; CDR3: CSARGAGGYYNEQFF
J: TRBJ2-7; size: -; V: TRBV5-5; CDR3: CASSQTIAAGRDEQYF
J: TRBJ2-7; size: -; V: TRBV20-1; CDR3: CSARGAGVYEQYF
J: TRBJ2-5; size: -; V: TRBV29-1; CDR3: CSVEEGPHRETQYF
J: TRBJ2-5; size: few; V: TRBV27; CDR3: CASSPRWPETQYF
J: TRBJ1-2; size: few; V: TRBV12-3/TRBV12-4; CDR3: CASSLEGEYGYTF
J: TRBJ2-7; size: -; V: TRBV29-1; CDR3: CSAWVGYKEQYF
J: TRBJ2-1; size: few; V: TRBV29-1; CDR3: CSVANGSFLNEQFF
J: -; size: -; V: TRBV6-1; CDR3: CASSEVQGRETQYF
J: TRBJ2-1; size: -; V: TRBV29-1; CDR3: CSADRAQDEQFF
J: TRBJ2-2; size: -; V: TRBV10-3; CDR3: CAIRPGIGGNANTGELFF
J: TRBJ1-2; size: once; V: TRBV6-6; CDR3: CATQDRNYGYTF
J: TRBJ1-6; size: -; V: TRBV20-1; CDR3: CSAQTGTVYNSPLHF